Each of the 23 T cell receptor beta chains below was sequenced from the same sample in a study of post-analysis software for immune sequencing data. Study findings and constraints: TRBV segments more frequent in patients than in controls numbered five and included TRBV5-6, TRBV5-1 and TRBV20-1.

TCR beta cDNA libraries included unique molecular identifiers. MiXCR was run by TCRdb on the PCR reads, yielding one entry per CDR3 protein. This table holds about 810,000 distinct CDR3 sequences, 53% found once. These TCRs are of unknown antigen specificity. Specimen: blood. The receptors here all came from a girl aged 10-17 years with multiple sclerosis.

The chain combines TRBV11-3 with TRBJ2-1, with unresolved D. Germline-derived CDR1 and CDR2 are SGHNT and YENEEA. The CDR3 runs 13 residues. V lost 1 base, J lost 11 bases, and 12 bases lay in between. The CDR3 nucleotides read TGTGCCAGCAGCTTAGTGGGCCGCGGAAAGCAGTTCTTC. This encodes CASSLVGRGKQFF.

The chain employs TRBV20-1 and TRBJ2-7, with 13 bases lining up with TRBD2. TRBJ2-5 explains the end of the DNA better; the J call may be wrong. Germline CDR1 DFQATT, CDR2 SNEGSKA (reference sequence). This CDR3 is 15 amino acids long. In DNA form, the CDR3 reads TGCAGTGCTAGTCGGACTAGCGGGAGCCGGGAGACCCAGTACTTC. Translation: CSASRTSGSRETQYF.

This clonotype was found a few times. The chain joins TRBV20-1 to TRBJ2-5, with D possibly being TRBD1 (5 bases). This CDR3 is 14 amino acids long. Germline V gives CDR1 DFQATT, CDR2 SNEGSKA (reference sequence). The V end lost 3 bases, the J end lost 2 bases, and 13 bases lay between the germline ends. The CDR3 is CSASLWGHQETQYF. CDR3 coding DNA: TGCAGTGCTAGCCTATGGGGCCATCAAGAGACCCAGTACTTC.

This sequence joins TRBV10-3 and TRBJ2-5, with 9 bases identical to TRBD2. Trimming at V came to 2 bases and at J to 2 bases, leaving 6 bases not matched to a gene. Germline-derived CDR1 and CDR2 are ENHRY and SYGVKD. There are 16 residues in the CDR3. CDR3 bases: TGTGCCATCAGTGAGAGTAGCGGGGGCCCACAAGAGACCCAGTACTTC. It is translated as CAISESSGGPQETQYF.

V is TRBV7-3 and J is TRBJ1-1; TRBD1 might be the D (5 bases). Germline-derived CDR1 and CDR2 are SGHTA and FQGTGA. Trimming removed 5 bases at V and 5 bases at J, with 18 bases between. This CDR3 spans 15 amino acids. The CDR3: CASSPSGTPRTEAFF. The CDR3 DNA is TGTGCCAGCAGCCCGAGCGGGACCCCGAGAACTGAAGCTTTCTTT.

This chain joins TRBV4-1 and TRBJ1-5; D possibly corresponds to TRBD1 (6 bases). Germline V gives CDR1 MGHRA, CDR2 YSYEKL. V gave up 1 base and J gave up 0 bases, with 10 bases separating them. The CDR3 sequence is 16 residues long. This CDR3 is CASSQVPGDSNQPQHF. In nucleotides, the CDR3 is TGCGCCAGCAGCCAAGTCCCAGGGGATAGCAATCAGCCCCAGCATTTT.

This sequence joins TRBV20-1 and TRBJ2-3; the match to TRBD2 covers 9 bases. Germline-derived CDR1 and CDR2 are DFQATT and SNEGSKA (reference sequence). Losses at the gene ends were 0 bases for V and 8 bases for J; bases not matched to a gene: 15. The CDR3 consists of 17 residues. The CDR3 is CSARDPGGRARGGTQYF. CDR3 nucleotide sequence: TGCAGTGCTAGAGATCCTGGCGGGAGGGCCAGGGGGGGTACGCAGTATTTT.

This clonotype was counted a few times. The chain is built from TRBV12-3 or TRBV12-4 and TRBJ2-1, with 8 bases fitting TRBD2. The V and J ends lost 7 bases and 8 bases, in that order; junction bases with no gene match: 16. The CDR3 totals 16 residues. Here the CDR3 reads CASTEHGREVAYEQFF. The CDR3 region has the DNA TGTGCCAGCACCGAACATGGGCGGGAGGTCGCCTATGAGCAGTTCTTC.

The chain has TRBV5-6 and TRBJ1-5; 7 bases align to TRBD1. CDR3 length: 17 amino acids. V shed 4 bases and J 2 bases; nucleotides not matched to a gene: 12. Germline assignment: CDR1 SGHDT and CDR2 YYEEEE. DNA of the CDR3: TGTGCCAGCAGCCTCGGGACAGCGGGGATAGGCAATCAGCCCCAGCATTTT. As protein: CASSLGTAGIGNQPQHF.

The V call is TRBV7-9, the J call TRBJ2-7; 12 nucleotides match TRBD2. CDR3 length: 17 residues. J was trimmed by 0 bases and V by 5 bases; bases with no gene match: 8. CDR1 and CDR2 (germline): SEHNR, FQNEAQ (reference sequence). CDR3 sequence: CASSPRTSGTNSYEQYF. CDR3 nucleotides: TGTGCCAGCAGCCCAAGGACTAGCGGGACGAACTCCTACGAGCAGTACTTC.

This clonotype occurred a few times. The chain has TRBV20-1 and TRBJ2-7, with TRBD2 matching over 11 bases. The germline V gene has CDR1 DFQATT and CDR2 SNEGSKA (reference sequence). The CDR3 sequence is 14 residues long. After removal of 6 bases from V and 1 base from J, the junction contained 5 bases not matched to a gene. The CDR3 region is CSARLAGSSYEQYF. The CDR3 region has the DNA TGCAGTGCCCGACTAGCGGGATCTTCCTACGAGCAGTACTTC.

This chain joins TRBV27 and TRBJ2-7, with 9 bases matching TRBD1. The CDR3 is made up of 15 amino acids. The V segment lost 3 bases and the J segment 2 bases; nucleotides outside the gene matches: 5. CDR1 and CDR2 from the germline V gene are MNHEY and SMNVEV (reference sequence). This chain's CDR3 is CASSFRTGVTYEQYF. The CDR3 DNA sequence: TGTGCCAGCAGTTTCCGGACAGGGGTAACCTACGAGCAGTACTTC.

CDR3 sequence (DNA): TGTGCCAGCAGAGTAGCGGGTAGCACAGATACGCAGTATTTT. This encodes CASRVAGSTDTQYF. The chain is built from TRBV7-2 and TRBJ2-3; 7 nucleotides agree with TRBD2. V lost 6 bases to trimming and J lost 0 bases; unmatched junction nucleotides: 3. This CDR3 has 14 residues. The V gene's germline CDR1 is SGHTA and CDR2 FQGNSA.

The gene calls are TRBV12-3 or TRBV12-4 and TRBJ2-1; D is perhaps TRBD2 (5 bases). V lost 3 bases to trimming and J lost 9 bases, with 12 bases between them. CDR3 size: 13 residues. CDR3 amino acids: CASSFGLQTEQFF. As DNA, the CDR3 is TGTGCCAGCAGTTTTGGACTTCAGACTGAGCAGTTCTTC.

The chain carries TRBV6-5 and TRBJ2-7, with 14 bases lining up with TRBD2. This CDR3 comprises 16 residues. The ends lost 6 bases at V and 5 bases at J; junction bases unmatched: 9. Germline assignment: CDR1 MNHEY and CDR2 SVGAGI. Here the CDR3 reads CASSARLAGGPNEQYF. CDR3 DNA: TGTGCCAGCAGCGCCCGACTAGCGGGGGGGCCAAACGAGCAGTACTTC.

The V gene is TRBV4-1, the J gene TRBJ1-1, with a tentative D call TRBD1 (5 bases). Germline lookup yields CDR1 MGHRA and CDR2 YSYEKL. V was pared by 4 bases and J by 6 bases, with 18 bases between. There are 15 residues in the CDR3. For the CDR3, the DNA is TGCGCCAGCAGCCTTACTCGGACGGGGACCCCTGAAGCTTTCTTT. Protein sequence: CASSLTRTGTPEAFF.

This clonotype turned up a few times. The chain recombines TRBV19 with TRBJ2-1; D possibly corresponds to TRBD2 (6 bases). This CDR3 region has 14 residues. Trimming cost V 6 bases and J 7 bases, with 16 bases left between them. Germline-derived CDR1 and CDR2 are LNHDA and SQIVND (reference sequence). For the CDR3, the DNA is TGTGCCAGTAGCTCGGGTGGGGCGGGGAATGAGCAGTTCTTC. Translating it yields CASSSGGAGNEQFF.

This chain joins TRBV7-9 and TRBJ1-4; TRBD1 aligns across 9 bases. The CDR3 contains 19 residues. J gave up 3 bases and V 5 bases, and 16 bases lay outside the gene matches. Germline values: CDR1 SEHNR, CDR2 FQNEAQ (reference sequence). As DNA, the CDR3 is TGTGCCAGCAGCCCACGTCCCGGGACAGGGATCGAAGCTAATGAAAAACTGTTTTTT. Amino acids: CASSPRPGTGIEANEKLFF.

This clonotype showed up just a few times. The J gene is TRBJ2-6, the V gene TRBV11-2; perhaps TRBD2 as D (5 bases). The germline V gene has CDR1 SGHAT and CDR2 FQNNGV. The CDR3 runs 17 residues. The V and J ends lost 1 base and 2 bases respectively, with 12 bases between them. The CDR3 sequence is CASSLVSPGTGANVLTF. CDR3 DNA sequence: TGTGCCAGCAGCTTAGTTTCGCCGGGGACTGGGGCCAACGTCCTGACTTTC.

The CDR3 DNA is TGTGCCATCAGTGTAATGCCCCAAGTTTATGAGCAGTTCTTC. Its protein product is CAISVMPQVYEQFF. The chain carries TRBV10-3 and TRBJ2-1; D remains ambiguous. V was trimmed by 4 bases and J by 8 bases, leaving 15 bases between them. The CDR3 is 14 residues long. Germline CDR1 ENHRY, CDR2 SYGVKD.

This clonotype was seen more than once but under ten times. This rearrangement joins TRBV27 to TRBJ2-5, with 7 bases lining up with TRBD2. The J call may be in error: the DNA end matches TRBJ2-7 better. Germline V CDR1 and CDR2: MNHEY, SMNVEV (reference sequence). The CDR3 is made up of 15 amino acids. The CDR3 nucleotides are TGTGCCAGCAGTTTATACGGGACCTGGGGGGGCGAGCAGTACTTC. It encodes CASSLYGTWGGEQYF.

CDR3 sequence reads: CAISLTDSYEQYF. DNA of the CDR3: TGTGCCATCAGCCTTACGGACTCCTACGAGCAGTACTTC. The chain recombines TRBV10-3 with TRBJ2-7, with D unresolved. CDR1 and CDR2 from the germline V gene are ENHRY and SYGVKD. Between the trimmed V and J ends, which lost 6 bases and 0 bases, there was a span of 9 bases. This CDR3 spans 13 amino acids.

The CDR3 reads CASRSLAGPSYEQYF. In DNA, the CDR3 is TGTGCCAGCAGATCGTTAGCGGGCCCCTCCTACGAGCAGTACTTC. This chain uses TRBV27 with TRBJ2-7, with 7 nucleotides matching TRBD2. CDR1 and CDR2 from the germline V gene are MNHEY and SMNVEV (reference sequence). The CDR3 has 15 amino acids. Trimming took 6 bases from V and 0 from J; bases not matched to a gene: 8.